The 17 T cell receptor beta chains below were found in one sample sequenced in a study of T cells in Graves' hyperthyroidism and ophthalmopathy. Researchers took RNA transcripts and amplified the TCR beta CDR3 regions from them. The TCR CDR3 first-round RT-PCR relied on the HTBI primer set. MiXCR, run by TCRdb on the multiplex PCR reads, gives a single entry per CDR3 protein. The sample carries 360,000 or so distinct CDR3 sequences, nearly 15% recorded once. The sequenced material came from blood. These receptors were taken from a woman aged 60-75 years with Graves' ophthalmopathy.

The V gene is TRBV19, the J gene TRBJ2-7; D is ambiguous. Per the germline V gene, CDR1 is LNHDA and CDR2 is SQIVND (reference sequence). This CDR3 contains 13 residues. The V end was cut by 4 bases, the J end by 3 bases, with 10 bases between. For the CDR3, the DNA is TGTGCCAGTAGTACCGTTGCCAGCTACGAGCAGTACTTC. Protein product: CASSTVASYEQYF.

The rearrangement joins TRBV5-4 to TRBJ2-1; 10 bases are a match to TRBD1. This CDR3 region has 16 residues. Losses at the gene ends were 0 bases for V and 1 base for J; bases not matched to a gene: 1. Germline V gene sequence: CDR1 SGHNT, CDR2 YYREEE (reference sequence). The CDR3 is CASSLGGQGSYNEQFF. The DNA of the CDR3 is TGTGCCAGCAGCTTGGGGGGACAGGGGTCCTACAATGAGCAGTTCTTC.

This clonotype was counted many times. The CDR3 here is CASSLAGTSGVQETQYF. CDR3 sequence (DNA): TGTGCCAGCAGCTTAGCAGGGACTAGCGGGGTCCAAGAGACCCAGTACTTC. The rearrangement links TRBV11-2 to TRBJ2-5; TRBD2 matches at 13 bases. Germline CDR1 reads SGHAT; CDR2 reads FQNNGV. Trimming at V came to 1 base and at J to 1 base, leaving 3 bases not matched to a gene. The CDR3 is 17 residues long.

This clonotype appeared a few times. A much larger clone differs from this one at a single base, so this may be a read error. V gene TRBV7-2 combines with J gene TRBJ2-1; 8 bases are a match to TRBD2. This CDR3 spans 13 amino acids. Germline lookup yields CDR1 SGHTA and CDR2 FQGNSA. The CDR3 loop reads CASSSREGNEQLF. Written as DNA, the CDR3 is TGTGCCAGCAGTTCCCGGGAGGGTAATGAGCAGCTCTTC.

The chain links TRBV6-1 to TRBJ1-5; 7 bases match TRBD1. The V and J ends lost 6 bases and 7 bases, in that order; junction bases with no gene match: 9. The CDR3 totals 14 residues. Per the germline V gene, CDR1 is MNHNS and CDR2 is SASEGT. The CDR3 nucleotides read TGTGCCAGCAGCCCGGACAGGCCGATCCAGCCCCAGCATTTT. Translating it yields CASSPDRPIQPQHF.

The sample holds one count of this clonotype. V gene TRBV27 combines with J gene TRBJ2-1, with TRBD2 matching over 10 bases. The CDR3 is 18 amino acids. Trimming removed 6 bases from V and 0 bases from J; junction bases left unmatched: 11. Germline CDR1 reads MNHEY; CDR2 reads SMNVEV (reference sequence). The CDR3 nucleotides read TGTGCCAGCAGCTCCAGGTTAGCGGGAGGCCGCTCCTACAATGAGCAGTTCTTC. Its protein is CASSSRLAGGRSYNEQFF.

This chain links TRBV7-2 with TRBJ2-5; 9 nucleotides agree with TRBD1. V shed 4 bases, J shed 5 bases, and the junction held 5 bases outside the gene matches. Germline V lookup: CDR1 SGHTA, CDR2 FQGNSA. The CDR3 has 14 amino acids. In nucleotides, the CDR3 is TGTGCCAGCAGCTCAGACAGGGGGATGGAGACCCAGTACTTC. Its translation is CASSSDRGMETQYF.

This clonotype was detected only a few times. The genes are TRBV4-2 and TRBJ1-4; TRBD1 might be the D (5 bases). This CDR3 comprises 15 residues. The germline V and J ends were trimmed by 0 bases and 8 bases, with 13 bases remaining between them. Germline CDR1 is LGHNA and CDR2 is YNFKEQ. The CDR3 is CASSQDPTGGEKLFF. The CDR3 DNA follows: TGTGCCAGCAGCCAAGATCCAACAGGCGGAGAAAAACTGTTTTTT.

This clonotype was recorded at least ten times. The V and J genes are TRBV29-1 and TRBJ1-3; possible D gene TRBD1, 5 bases. Germline V gene sequence: CDR1 SQVTM, CDR2 ANQGSEA. The CDR3 covers 15 residues. Trimming took off 2 bases at V and 0 bases at J, with 11 bases between the two ends. DNA for the CDR3: TGCAGCGTTGAATCGACAGCGACCTCTGGAAACACCATATATTTT. It encodes CSVESTATSGNTIYF.

This clonotype was counted many times. CDR3 DNA sequence: TGTGCCAGCAGTTTAAGAGGGGGACTAGCGGTTAACCATGAGCAGTTCTTC. It codes for CASSLRGGLAVNHEQFF. V is TRBV28 and J is TRBJ2-1; 11 bases are shared with TRBD2. The V and J ends lost 2 bases and 8 bases, in that order; junction bases with no gene match: 11. The CDR3 length is 17 residues. CDR1 and CDR2 (germline): MDHEN, SYDVKM.

This clonotype was detected ten times or more. The chain carries TRBV5-1 and TRBJ2-5, with 13 bases matching TRBD2. This CDR3 comprises 17 residues. V lost 1 base, J lost 4 bases, and 7 bases stayed unmatched. The V gene's germline CDR1 is SGHRS and CDR2 YFSETQ. This chain's CDR3 is CASSLYPGLAGAETQYF. The CDR3 bases are TGCGCCAGCAGCTTGTATCCAGGACTAGCGGGAGCAGAGACCCAGTACTTC.

With respect to this clonotype: A much larger clone lies one base from this, so it may be a read error. This chain links TRBV2 with TRBJ2-3; TRBD2 aligns across 10 bases. Germline-derived CDR1 and CDR2 are SNHLY and FYNNEI. This CDR3 comprises 13 residues. The J segment lost 5 bases and the V segment lost 11 bases, leaving 7 bases of the junction unmatched. For the CDR3, the DNA is TGTGCCGGCCGAGCGGGAGGGGAAGATACGCAGTATTTT. Protein sequence: CAGRAGGEDTQYF.

This chain uses TRBV19 with TRBJ2-7; 9 positions match TRBD2. The CDR3 totals 15 residues. The J segment lost 5 bases and the V segment lost 3 bases, leaving 8 bases of the junction unmatched. The germline V gene encodes CDR1 LNHDA and CDR2 SQIVND (reference sequence). The CDR3 is CASSIISGRNNEQYF. The CDR3 coding sequence is TGTGCCAGTAGTATTATTAGCGGGAGAAACAACGAGCAGTACTTC. The whole variable domain, remainder taken from reference TRBV19 and TRBJ2-7, is DGGITQSPKYLFRKEGQNVTLSCEQNLNHDAMYWYRQDPGQGLRLIYYSQIVNDFQKGDIAEGYSVSREKKESFPLTVTSAQKNPTAFYLCASSIISGRNNEQYFGPGTRLTVT.

This clonotype was seen a few times. V and J are TRBV20-1 and TRBJ2-2; TRBD1 aligns across 8 bases. V dropped 0 bases and J dropped 8; count of bases not matched to a gene: 8. The CDR3 contains 15 residues. Germline values: CDR1 DFQATT, CDR2 SNEGSKA (reference sequence). This CDR3 reads CSARDRRTGIGELFF. In DNA form, the CDR3 reads TGCAGTGCTAGAGATCGTAGGACAGGGATTGGGGAGCTGTTTTTT.

A word on this clonotype: A much larger clone lies a single base off, so this may be a read error. The V call is TRBV7-9, the J call TRBJ2-5, with no clear D. The germline V gene encodes CDR1 SEHNR and CDR2 FQNEAQ (reference sequence). This CDR3 has 14 amino acids. This CDR3 is CASSLAGPQGTQYF. The DNA of the CDR3 is TGTGCCAGCAGCTTAGCAGGACCCCAAGGGACCCAGTACTTC.

This clonotype was observed at least ten times. This rearrangement joins TRBV5-1 to TRBJ1-1; 7 positions match TRBD1. Germline CDR1 is SGHRS and CDR2 is YFSETQ. This CDR3 is 15 amino acids long. V dropped 3 bases and J dropped 0; count of bases not matched to a gene: 5. The CDR3 nucleotides read TGCGCCAGCAGCTCCGGGACAGTAATGAACACTGAAGCTTTCTTT. Residues: CASSSGTVMNTEAFF.

This clonotype was found a few times. V is TRBV24-1 and J is TRBJ1-2; 7 bases agree with TRBD1. This CDR3 spans 14 amino acids. V was pared by 3 bases and J by 3 bases, with 3 bases of the junction left unmatched. Germline values: CDR1 KGHDR, CDR2 SFDVKD. CDR3 loop: CATSDRDRDYGYTF. The CDR3 region has the DNA TGTGCCACCAGTGATCGAGACAGGGACTATGGCTACACCTTC.